These 31 T cell receptor beta chains share one sample of origin, sequenced in a study of T cells in Graves' hyperthyroidism and ophthalmopathy. RNA transcripts provided the source from which TCR beta CDR3 regions were amplified. An initial round of RT-PCR targeting the TCR CDR3 relied on the HTBI primer set. Using its own MiXCR run on the multiplex PCR reads, TCRdb lists one record per CDR3 protein. The sample has about 250,000 distinct CDR3 sequences, roughly 22% seen once. Sequences were obtained from blood. All receptors derive from a man between 25 and 39 years old with Graves' ophthalmopathy.

The CDR3: CASSSTGGGTGVYEQYF. In nucleotides, the CDR3 is TGTGCCAGCAGCAGCACGGGGGGCGGGACAGGGGTGTACGAGCAGTACTTC. This sequence joins TRBV9 and TRBJ2-7, with 10 bases lining up with TRBD1. The CDR3 consists of 17 residues. Germline CDR1 reads SGDLS; CDR2 reads YYNGEE. Losses at the gene ends were 4 bases for V and 4 bases for J; bases not matched to a gene: 14.

This clonotype came up a few times. The CDR3 DNA sequence: TGTGCCAGCAGCACCACTACCGGGGAGCTGTTTTTT. It translates to CASSTTTGELFF. V gene TRBV11-3 combines with J gene TRBJ2-2; no clear D. The germline CDR1 and CDR2 sequences are SGHNT and YENEEA. Trimming cost V 5 bases and J 5 bases, with 6 bases left between them. The CDR3 is 12 amino acids.

V gene TRBV29-1 combines with J gene TRBJ1-1, with D possibly matching TRBD1 (6 bases). The V gene lost 5 bases and the J gene lost 0 bases, with 10 bases spanning the gap. Looked up from germline, CDR1 is SQVTM and CDR2 is ANQGSEA. CDR3 length: 13 amino acids. For the CDR3, the DNA is TGCAGCGTTCTACAGGGTATGAACACTGAAGCTTTCTTT. Protein: CSVLQGMNTEAFF.

This chain uses TRBV4-1 with TRBJ1-5; unclear D gene. The CDR3 length is 14 residues. Germline CDR1 reads MGHRA; CDR2 reads YSYEKL. V lost 0 bases and J lost 1, with 4 bases in between. The DNA for the CDR3 is TGCGCCAGCAGCCAAGAGGGGAGCAATCAGCCCCAGCATTTT. This gives the protein CASSQEGSNQPQHF.

The J gene is TRBJ2-1, the V gene TRBV29-1, with D possibly being TRBD2 (7 bases). The CDR3 has 12 amino acids. CDR1 SQVTM and CDR2 ANQGSEA come from the germline V gene. Trimming removed 6 bases from V and 6 bases from J, with 12 bases in between. The CDR3 DNA follows: TGCAGCGTAGAGGGGGGGGTCAATGAGCAGTTCTTC. Amino acids: CSVEGGVNEQFF.

This clonotype was recorded a few times. A junction boundary mismatches the germline segment, possibly from a read error. The chain uses TRBV28 and TRBJ1-2; TRBD1 matches 7 bases. The CDR3 spans 13 residues. CDR1 is MDHEN and CDR2 is SYDVKM in the germline V gene. This CDR3 reads CAGSLSLTGGYTF. The CDR3 DNA reads as TGTGCCGGCAGTTTATCCCTGACAGGGGGCTACACCTTC.

At least ten counts were recorded for this clonotype. CDR3 in DNA: TGCAGTGCTAGGCTACTTTGGGGGGGAGAGACCCAGTACTTC. Translating it yields CSARLLWGGETQYF. V gene TRBV20-1 combines with J gene TRBJ2-5; TRBD2 aligns across 7 bases. The CDR3 is 14 amino acids. Germline V gene lookup returns CDR1 DFQATT and CDR2 SNEGSKA (reference sequence). The ends lost 3 bases at V and 4 bases at J; junction bases unmatched: 8.

The rearrangement joins TRBV5-5 to TRBJ2-7, with TRBD2 identical over 10 bases. CDR1 and CDR2 (germline): SGHKS, YYEKEE (reference sequence). The CDR3 is 14 amino acids. Losses at the gene ends were 1 base for V and 5 bases for J; bases not matched to a gene: 3. The CDR3 is CASSLTSGTHEQYF. CDR3 bases: TGTGCCAGCAGCTTGACTAGCGGGACCCACGAGCAGTACTTC. Using reference TRBV5-5 and TRBJ2-7 for the parts outside the CDR3, the full variable domain is DAGVTQSPTHLIKTRGQQVTLRCSPISGHKSVSWYQQVLGQGPQFIFQYYEKEERGRGNFPDRFSARQFPNYSSELNVNALLLGDSALYLCASSLTSGTHEQYFGPGTRLTVT.

In its sample, this clonotype was seen many times. This chain connects TRBV3-1 to TRBJ1-1; D is unclear. The CDR3 length is 13 residues. V was clipped by 2 bases and J by 8 bases, with 12 bases between them. Looked up from germline, CDR1 is LGHDT and CDR2 is YNNKEL (reference sequence). For the CDR3, the DNA is TGTGCCAGCAGCCAATCCTATTCCGCCGAAGCTTTCTTT. This gives the protein CASSQSYSAEAFF.

The V and J genes are TRBV20-1 and TRBJ2-7; 10 bases line up with TRBD2. Germline CDR1 DFQATT, CDR2 SNEGSKA (reference sequence). This CDR3 spans 17 amino acids. The trim removed 3 bases at V and 4 bases at J, leaving 15 bases unmatched. This CDR3 reads CSASTSLAGVSGYEQYF. The CDR3 DNA reads TGCAGTGCTAGTACCTCTCTAGCGGGAGTGTCTGGTTACGAGCAGTACTTC.

Concerning this clonotype itself: A single base separates this from a much larger clone, so it may be a read error. This chain uses TRBV3-1 with TRBJ2-3, with D unresolved. CDR3 length: 12 amino acids. CDR1 and CDR2 (germline): LGHDT, YNNKEL (reference sequence). CDR3 DNA sequence: TGTGCCGGCAGCCGGGTCACAGATACGCAGTATTTT. Its protein is CAGSRVTDTQYF.

As DNA, the CDR3 is TGTGCCAGCAGCCAAGATCGGGGCCGAGGGACCCAGTACTTC. It yields the protein CASSQDRGRGTQYF. The V call is TRBV3-1, the J call TRBJ2-5; D assignment may be TRBD1 or TRBD2 (5 bases each). CDR1 and CDR2 from the germline V gene are LGHDT and YNNKEL (reference sequence). V was cut by 0 bases and J by 7 bases, with 12 bases left in between. The CDR3 has 14 amino acids.

This clonotype was picked up many times. The rearrangement links TRBV28 to TRBJ1-1; no clear D gene. This CDR3 is 15 amino acids long. Germline V lookup: CDR1 MDHEN, CDR2 SYDVKM. Between the trimmed V and J ends, which lost 2 bases and 0 bases, there was a span of 10 bases. The CDR3 nucleotides read TGTGCCAGCAGTTTAATCGAGGGAGTGAACACTGAAGCTTTCTTT. Translated: CASSLIEGVNTEAFF.

V gene TRBV15 combines with J gene TRBJ1-4, with D unclear. V was pared by 0 bases and J by 8 bases, with 19 bases between. This CDR3 spans 17 amino acids. Germline V gives CDR1 LNHNV, CDR2 YYDKDF (reference sequence). CDR3 DNA: TGTGCCACCAGCAGAGATCTAAGGACTGCTCCTGGAGAAAAACTGTTTTTT. Its protein is CATSRDLRTAPGEKLFF.

The sample holds many counts of this clonotype. The chain links TRBV18 to TRBJ1-1; no clear D gene. CDR3 length equals 14 residues. Trimming left V 3 bases short and J 0 bases short, with 8 bases between. Germline loops: CDR1 KGHSH, CDR2 LQKENI. The CDR3 is CASSPEGMNTEAFF. CDR3 nucleotide sequence: TGTGCCAGCTCACCGGAGGGTATGAACACTGAAGCTTTCTTT.

This clonotype was counted only a few times. J is TRBJ2-4 and V is TRBV12-3 or TRBV12-4; no firm D call. This CDR3 is 15 amino acids long. Deletions cut 5 bases from V and 1 base from J, with 12 bases between. CDR3 residues: CASSPSGRAKNIQYF. The CDR3 DNA sequence: TGTGCCAGCAGTCCCTCAGGACGGGCCAAAAACATTCAGTACTTC.

V and J are TRBV7-3 and TRBJ2-1; no clear D. CDR1 is SGHTA and CDR2 is FQGTGA in the germline V gene. Trimming stripped 2 bases from V and 2 bases from J, with 16 bases between. This CDR3 comprises 17 residues. The CDR3 sequence is CASSLDGPLNPYNEQFF. In DNA form, the CDR3 reads TGTGCCAGCAGCTTAGATGGACCGTTAAACCCCTACAATGAGCAGTTCTTC.

The rearrangement uses TRBV19 and TRBJ2-3, with 13 bases matching TRBD2. The CDR3 loop spans 16 amino acids. CDR1 and CDR2 (germline): LNHDA, SQIVND (reference sequence). V lost 6 bases to trimming and J lost 2 bases; unmatched junction nucleotides: 5. In DNA, the CDR3 is TGTGCCAGTAGGGCCACTAGCGGGAGGGCCACAGATACGCAGTATTTT. Protein product: CASRATSGRATDTQYF.

This clonotype was seen a few times. The rearrangement links TRBV11-2 to TRBJ2-2; 13 bases align to TRBD2. After removal of 5 bases from V and 1 base from J, the junction contained 7 bases not matched to a gene. The CDR3 is 18 residues long. Germline CDR1 SGHAT, CDR2 FQNNGV. CDR3 in DNA: TGTGCCAGCAGCACAGGACTAGCGGGAGACAGGAACACCGGGGAGCTGTTTTTT. Amino acid sequence: CASSTGLAGDRNTGELFF.

This clonotype came up a few times. The chain recombines TRBV9 with TRBJ2-7; D call uncertain. The CDR3 has 15 amino acids. The germline V gene encodes CDR1 SGDLS and CDR2 YYNGEE. With 4 bases removed from V and 2 bases from J, the gap between germline ends came to 16 bases. The CDR3 is CASSQDTGPTYEQYF. CDR3 nucleotides: TGTGCCAGCAGCCAAGATACTGGGCCTACCTACGAGCAGTACTTC. Full variable domain (outside the CDR3, taken from reference TRBV9 and TRBJ2-7): DSGVTQTPKHLITATGQRVTLRCSPRSGDLSVYWYQQSLDQGLQFLIQYYNGEERAKGNILERFSAQQFPDLHSELNLSSLELGDSALYFCASSQDTGPTYEQYFGPGTRLTVT.

This clonotype was recorded many times. The genes are TRBV27 and TRBJ2-5; 14 bases are shared with TRBD2. Germline lookup yields CDR1 MNHEY and CDR2 SMNVEV (reference sequence). J was trimmed by 4 bases and V by 2 bases; bases with no gene match: 15. This CDR3 contains 20 residues. The CDR3 coding sequence is TGTGCCAGCAGTTTACGATATATACCAGGACTAGCGGGAGGAGGAGAGACCCAGTACTTC. Translating it yields CASSLRYIPGLAGGGETQYF.

The sample holds many counts of this clonotype. The genes are TRBV11-2 and TRBJ2-3, with 7 nucleotides matching TRBD2. The CDR3 loop spans 16 amino acids. The V and J ends lost 3 bases and 1 base, in that order; junction bases with no gene match: 7. In germline, CDR1 is SGHAT, CDR2 FQNNGV. This chain's CDR3 is CASSFGGSVRTDTQYF. The CDR3, as DNA: TGTGCCAGCAGCTTCGGCGGGAGTGTTCGCACAGATACGCAGTATTTT.

This clonotype showed up many times. The chain is built from TRBV27 and TRBJ1-1, with 8 positions matching TRBD1. CDR1 is MNHEY, CDR2 SMNVEV, per germline (reference sequence). This CDR3 region has 15 residues. The J segment lost 0 bases and the V segment lost 2 bases, leaving 2 bases of the junction unmatched. DNA of the CDR3: TGTGCCAGCAGTTTAGGGACAGGCATGAACACTGAAGCTTTCTTT. Its translation: CASSLGTGMNTEAFF.

This clonotype has only a few counts. The V gene is TRBV6-1, the J gene TRBJ2-1; the D gene is possibly TRBD1 (5 bases). The CDR3 is made up of 11 amino acids. In germline, CDR1 is MNHNS, CDR2 SASEGT. V dropped 6 bases and J dropped 9 bases, with 9 bases sitting between them. The CDR3 coding sequence is TGTGCCAGCAGGGGGCTGGGTGAGCAGTTCTTC. Protein: CASRGLGEQFF.

This clonotype was counted at least ten times. DNA for the CDR3: TGTGCCAGCAGCCAAGTTGAGAATGAGCAGTTCTTC. Encoded protein: CASSQVENEQFF. J is TRBJ2-1 and V is TRBV3-1, with D unresolved. The CDR3 is made up of 12 amino acids. Germline assignment: CDR1 LGHDT and CDR2 YNNKEL (reference sequence). V lost 1 base to trimming and J lost 7 bases, with 5 bases between them.

The J gene is TRBJ1-3, the V gene TRBV7-6; D possibly corresponds to TRBD1 (5 bases). Germline loops: CDR1 SGHVS, CDR2 FNYEAQ. This CDR3 is built from 16 residues. The germline V and J ends were trimmed by 2 bases and 0 bases, with 11 bases remaining between them. The CDR3 nucleotides are TGTGCCAGCAGCTTAAGGCCCCAGGGCTCTGGAAACACCATATATTTT. Its translation is CASSLRPQGSGNTIYF.

This clonotype has more than one count but fewer than ten. This chain uses TRBV29-1 with TRBJ2-1; D is ambiguous. Trimming removed 0 bases at V and 5 bases at J, with 8 bases between. The germline V gene has CDR1 SQVTM and CDR2 ANQGSEA. CDR3 length: 13 residues. For the CDR3, the DNA is TGCAGCGTTGAAGATCTTGGCCACAATGAGCAGTTCTTC. It specifies CSVEDLGHNEQFF.

This clonotype appeared many times. The chain uses TRBV20-1 and TRBJ2-7, with TRBD2 matching 7 bases. CDR1 is DFQATT, CDR2 SNEGSKA, per germline (reference sequence). The CDR3 has 15 residues. Trimming removed 1 base from V and 7 bases from J; junction bases left unmatched: 13. Written as DNA, the CDR3 is TGCAGTGCTAGAGCGACCGGAACTAGCGTTGGAGAGCAGTACTTC. As protein: CSARATGTSVGEQYF.

The genes are TRBV6-1 and TRBJ2-1; TRBD2 aligns across 15 bases. J was trimmed by 0 bases and V by 6 bases; bases with no gene match: 9. The CDR3 is made up of 19 amino acids. Germline V gives CDR1 MNHNS, CDR2 SASEGT. CDR3 region: CASRDPGTSGRSSYNEQFF. The CDR3 DNA reads TGTGCCAGCAGGGACCCCGGGACTAGCGGGAGGAGCTCCTACAATGAGCAGTTCTTC.

In its sample, this clonotype was seen a few times. The genes are TRBV28 and TRBJ2-1, with TRBD2 matching 8 bases. Trimming removed 8 bases from V and 6 bases from J; junction bases left unmatched: 9. Germline V gives CDR1 MDHEN, CDR2 SYDVKM. The CDR3 totals 14 residues. The CDR3 nucleotides read TGTGCCAGCTACGGGGCTAGCGGGTTCAATGAGCAGTTCTTC. Its protein product is CASYGASGFNEQFF.

The rearrangement joins TRBV28 to TRBJ2-7; 9 bases are shared with TRBD2. The CDR3 sequence is 14 residues long. The V gene's germline CDR1 is MDHEN and CDR2 SYDVKM. Trimming removed 6 bases from V and 5 bases from J; junction bases left unmatched: 8. CDR3 nucleotide sequence: TGTGCCAGCAGGAAATATAGCGGGGGCAACGAGCAGTACTTC. Translating gives CASRKYSGGNEQYF.